This is a list of T cell receptor beta chains from one sample in a study of Ad26.COV2.S vaccination and SARS-CoV-2 variants. The repertoire was sequenced with immunoSEQ multiplex PCR; TCRdb's copy has only in-frame clones and lacks some. This table holds 290,000 or so clones, about 87% found once. This sample comprised peripheral blood, obtained in a trial of Ad26.COV2.S vaccine versus placebo. The receptors were sampled from a person between 18 and 59 years old who received the Ad26.COV2.S COVID-19 vaccine or a placebo. CDR3s include the opening cysteine and the closing phenylalanine or tryptophan. D genes are given only for firm matches. Clone size is shown for a subset of rows, as once, few, many or a class of expanded clone.

size | D | J | V | CDR3 | DNA
- | - | TRBJ2-7 | TRBV30 | CAWSETSEQYF | TGTGCCTGGAGTGAGACGAGCGAGCAGTACTTC
- | - | TRBJ1-2 | TRBV3-1/TRBV3-2 | CASKDWRQSDGYTF | TGTGCCAGCAAAGACTGGAGACAATCCGACGGCTACACCTTC
- | - | TRBJ1-2 | TRBV6-5 | CASRPTGMGYGYTF | TGTGCCAGCAGGCCGACAGGAATGGGCTATGGCTACACCTTC
- | TRBD1 | TRBJ1-2 | TRBV15 | CATSRPTTGGRGYTF | TGTGCCACCAGCAGACCTACGACAGGGGGACGAGGCTACACCTTC
- | TRBD1 | TRBJ1-4 | TRBV12-5 | CASGQTGGREKLFF | TGTGCTAGTGGCCAGACAGGGGGGAGAGAAAAACTGTTTTTT
few | TRBD2 | TRBJ2-1 | TRBV27 | CASSLSGLAGVGLSNEQFF | TGTGCCAGCAGTTTATCGGGACTAGCGGGAGTGGGTCTCTCGAATGAGCAGTTCTTC
few | - | TRBJ1-1 | TRBV7-3 | CASSWGLNTEAFF | TGTGCCAGCAGCTGGGGCCTGAACACTGAAGCTTTCTTT
- | - | TRBJ1-5 | TRBV27 | CASSVATANQPQHF | TGTGCCAGCAGTGTAGCCACCGCCAATCAGCCCCAGCATTTT
- | TRBD1 | TRBJ2-3 | TRBV7-9 | CASSLPGQGRDTQYF | TGTGCCAGCAGCTTGCCAGGACAGGGGAGAGATACGCAGTATTTT
- | - | TRBJ1-1 | TRBV6-5 | CASRQPETANTEAFF | TGTGCCAGCAGACAACCAGAGACGGCGAACACTGAAGCTTTCTTT
- | - | TRBJ1-2 | TRBV10-3 | CAISASGDYGYTF | TGTGCCATCAGTGCGTCAGGGGACTATGGCTACACCTTC
- | - | TRBJ1-4 | TRBV19 | CASSLDSATNEKLFF | TGTGCCAGTAGCTTGGACAGTGCAACTAATGAAAAACTGTTTTTT
- | TRBD1 | TRBJ2-5 | TRBV30 | CAWSIDRGPRAQYF | TGTGCCTGGAGTATAGACAGGGGACCAAGGGCCCAGTACTTC
- | TRBD1 | TRBJ2-7 | TRBV11-2 | CASSLVGTVAYEQYF | TGTGCCAGCAGCTTAGTTGGGACAGTTGCCTACGAGCAGTACTTC
- | - | TRBJ1-3 | TRBV3-1/TRBV3-2 | CASSQDTVSGNTIYF | TGTGCCAGCAGCCAAGATACAGTCTCGGGAAACACCATATATTTT
- | - | TRBJ2-3 | TRBV2 | CASRRDPTQYF | TGTGCCAGCAGAAGGGATCCGACGCAGTATTTT
few | - | TRBJ2-4 | TRBV30 | CAWSGGSKNIQYF | TGTGCCTGGAGTGGGGGGAGCAAAAACATTCAGTACTTC
- | TRBD2 | TRBJ2-1 | TRBV4-1 | CASSPVRGLAPNEQFF | TGCGCCAGCAGCCCCGTCCGGGGACTAGCACCCAATGAGCAGTTCTTC
- | - | TRBJ2-7 | TRBV7-2 | CASSSAYEQYF | TGTGCCAGCAGCTCCGCCTACGAGCAGTACTTC
few | TRBD1 | TRBJ1-6 | TRBV5-1 | CASSFGQGNSPLHF | TGCGCCAGCAGCTTCGGACAGGGAAATTCACCCCTCCACTTT
- | - | TRBJ1-6 | TRBV3-1/TRBV3-2 | CASSPLAGGNSPLHF | TGTGCCAGCAGCCCTCTCGCCGGGGGAAATTCACCCCTCCACTTT
- | - | TRBJ2-6 | TRBV5-6 | CASIRVGDSGANVLTF | TGTGCCAGCATAAGGGTTGGGGACTCTGGGGCCAACGTCCTGACTTTC
- | TRBD1 | TRBJ1-6 | TRBV28 | CASTGGFGSPLHF | TGTGCCAGCACAGGGGGATTTGGTTCACCCCTCCACTTT
once | - | TRBJ1-6 | TRBV5-4 | CASSLDVGTNYNSPLHF | TGTGCCAGCAGCTTGGATGTAGGGACAAACTATAATTCACCCCTCCACTTT